Sequencing of this T cell receptor (beta chain) was carried out in a study of blood T cell repertoires in COVID-19. Across the whole study: COVID-19 samples collected from the United States, Italy and Spain covered acute and convalescent phases. Sources were T cells, B-cell-depleted T cells, or PBMCs; the material itself was cDNA or gDNA.

Authors' data handling: Nucleated cell number was recorded as an estimate derived from reference gene primer amplification. Sequenced by immunoSEQ multiplex PCR; TCRdb stores in-frame clones only, minus some. V and J calls and clone size are copied from that table; D and trimming were computed from the DNA. The data contain approximately 330,000 clones, roughly 88% of them seen just once; the ten biggest clones take up under 4.5%. The CDR3 sequence is 18 residues long. V gave up 2 bases and J gave up 3 bases; unmatched junction bases: 10. The germline V gene encodes CDR1 KGHSH and CDR2 LQKENI. V is TRBV18 and J is TRBJ2-1; 10 bases fit TRBD2. This clonotype was obtained from a woman between 45 and 60 years old with active or convalescent COVID-19. Sequenced input: peripheral blood. As DNA, the CDR3 is TGTGCCAGCTCACCAAATCTTCCGGGACTAGCGATCTACAATGAGCAGTTCTTC. This translates into CASSPNLPGLAIYNEQFF.